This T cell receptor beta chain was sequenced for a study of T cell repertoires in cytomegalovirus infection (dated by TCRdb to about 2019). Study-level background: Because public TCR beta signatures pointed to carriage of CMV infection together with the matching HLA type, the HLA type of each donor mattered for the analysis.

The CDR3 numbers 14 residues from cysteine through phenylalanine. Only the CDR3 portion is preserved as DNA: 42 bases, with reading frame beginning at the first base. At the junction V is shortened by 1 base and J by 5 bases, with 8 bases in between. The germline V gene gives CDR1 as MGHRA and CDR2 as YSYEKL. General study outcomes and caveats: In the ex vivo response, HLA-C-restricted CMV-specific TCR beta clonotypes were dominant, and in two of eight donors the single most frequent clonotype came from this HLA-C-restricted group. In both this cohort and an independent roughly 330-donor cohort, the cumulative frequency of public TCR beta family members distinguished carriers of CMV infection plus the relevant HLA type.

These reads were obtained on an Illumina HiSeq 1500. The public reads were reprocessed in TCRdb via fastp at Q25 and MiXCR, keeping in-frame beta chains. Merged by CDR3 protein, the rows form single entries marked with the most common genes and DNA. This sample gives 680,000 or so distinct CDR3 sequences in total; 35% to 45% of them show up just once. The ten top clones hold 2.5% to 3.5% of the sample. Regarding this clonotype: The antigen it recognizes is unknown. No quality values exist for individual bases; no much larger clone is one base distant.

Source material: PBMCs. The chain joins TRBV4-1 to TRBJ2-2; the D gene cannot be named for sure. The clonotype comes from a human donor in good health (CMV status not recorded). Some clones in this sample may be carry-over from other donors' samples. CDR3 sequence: CASSQAPVTGELFF. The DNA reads TGCGCCAGCAGCCAAGCCCCGGTGACCGGGGAGCTGTTTTTT.